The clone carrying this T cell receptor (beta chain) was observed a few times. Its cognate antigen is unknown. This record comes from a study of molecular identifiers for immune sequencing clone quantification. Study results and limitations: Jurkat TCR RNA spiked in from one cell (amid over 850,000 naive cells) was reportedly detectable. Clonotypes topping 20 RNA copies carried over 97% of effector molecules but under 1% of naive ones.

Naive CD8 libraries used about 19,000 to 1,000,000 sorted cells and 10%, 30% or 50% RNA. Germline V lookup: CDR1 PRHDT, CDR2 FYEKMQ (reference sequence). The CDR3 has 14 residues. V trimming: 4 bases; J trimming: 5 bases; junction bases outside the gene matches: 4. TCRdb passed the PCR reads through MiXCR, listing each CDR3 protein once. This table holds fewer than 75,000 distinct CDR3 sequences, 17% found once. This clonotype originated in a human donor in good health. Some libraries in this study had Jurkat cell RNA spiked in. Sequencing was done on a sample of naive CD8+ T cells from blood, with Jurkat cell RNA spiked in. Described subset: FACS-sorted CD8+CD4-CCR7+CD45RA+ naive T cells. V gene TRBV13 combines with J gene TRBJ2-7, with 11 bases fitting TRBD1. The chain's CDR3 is CASSSGQGADEQYF. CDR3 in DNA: TGTGCCAGCAGCTCTGGACAGGGGGCGGACGAGCAGTACTTC.